A selection of T cell receptor beta chains follows, all from one sample in a study of blood T cell repertoires in COVID-19. Sequencing was performed with immunoSEQ multiplex PCR; in TCRdb, only in-frame clones are kept and a portion is missing. The sample contains under 70,000 clones, approximately 79% of which appear only once. Sequenced input: peripheral blood. These receptors all stem from a woman older than 75 with active or convalescent COVID-19. Both conserved end residues are part of each CDR3. D genes are given only for firm matches. The size field is filled for only some rows; it gives once, few, many or a size class.

>.|TRBJ2-2|.|TRBV11-1
TGTGCCAGCAGCGTCACAGCGAACACCGGGGAGCTGTTTTTT
CASSVTANTGELFF
>.|TRBJ2-7|.|TRBV2
TGTGCCAGCAGTGCAAACACGGAGGGTTACGAGCAGTACTTC
CASSANTEGYEQYF
>.|TRBJ2-7|.|TRBV25-1
TGTGCCAGCAGTGAATGGGGGGCCTACGAGCAGTACTTC
CASSEWGAYEQYF
>TRBD1|TRBJ1-1|.|TRBV5-1
TGCGCCAGCAGCGACGGACAGGTGAGGAACACTGAAGCTTTCTTT
CASSDGQVRNTEAFF
>.|TRBJ1-5|.|TRBV6-2/TRBV6-3
TGTGCCAGCAGTTACTTACAGGGCAATCAGCCCCAGCATTTT
CASSYLQGNQPQHF
>.|TRBJ1-2|.|TRBV29-1
TGCAGCGTATGGACAGATAACTATGGCTACACCTTC
CSVWTDNYGYTF
>.|TRBJ1-1|medium-sized|TRBV5-4
TGTGCCAGCAGCTTTCAACGAGTGAACACTGAAGCTTTCTTT
CASSFQRVNTEAFF
>TRBD1|TRBJ2-5|.|TRBV5-1
TGCGCCAGCAGCTTCTCCAGGGGGATCCAAGAGACCCAGTACTTC
CASSFSRGIQETQYF
>TRBD2|TRBJ2-5|.|TRBV9
TGTGCCAGCAGCGTTCTAGCGGGGGGGCTCGAGGCGACCCAGTACTTC
CASSVLAGGLEATQYF
>.|TRBJ2-5|.|TRBV15
TGTGCCACCAGCCCGGGGGTTTTAGAGAAGACCCAGTACTTC
CATSPGVLEKTQYF
>.|TRBJ1-3|.|TRBV3-1/TRBV3-2
TGTGCCAGCAGCCAAGACACGGGAGACTCTGGAAACACCATATATTTT
CASSQDTGDSGNTIYF
>.|TRBJ1-1|.|TRBV29-1
TGCAGCGTTGAAGGTACGCCGACGGGGTACACTGAAGCTTTCTTT
CSVEGTPTGYTEAFF
>TRBD2|TRBJ2-7|.|TRBV12-3/TRBV12-4
TGTGCCAGCAGTTTGCTGGGGGGGAACGAGCAGTACTTC
CASSLLGGNEQYF
>TRBD1|TRBJ2-2|.|TRBV2
TGTGCCAGCAGAGGGACAGATCTCACCGGGGAGCTGTTTTTT
CASRGTDLTGELFF
>.|TRBJ2-7|.|TRBV7-6
TGTGCCAGCAGCTCAACATCGGGCTACGAGCAGTACTTC
CASSSTSGYEQYF
>.|TRBJ1-2|.|TRBV5-4
TGTGCCAGCAGCTTGTATCGGACTAGCGGCTACACCTTC
CASSLYRTSGYTF
>.|TRBJ1-5|.|TRBV4-1
TGCGCCAGCAGCTCCTCCGAGCGGGGAAATCAGCCCCAGCATTTT
CASSSSERGNQPQHF
>TRBD1|TRBJ1-1|.|TRBV5-1
TGCGCCAGCAGCGATCAGGACAGGGCGTCTGAAGCTTTCTTT
CASSDQDRASEAFF
>TRBD2|TRBJ2-3|.|TRBV12-5
TGTGCTAGTGGTCGCGGGGGGAGCACAGATACGCAGTATTTT
CASGRGGSTDTQYF
>.|TRBJ2-2|.|TRBV27
TGTGCCAGCAGTCCACTCGTGAACACCGGGGAGCTGTTTTTT
CASSPLVNTGELFF
>TRBD2|TRBJ2-7|.|TRBV6-9
TGTGCCGGGCCTAGCGGGGGGGCCTACGAGCAGTACTTC
CAGPSGGAYEQYF
>.|TRBJ1-1|.|TRBV6-1
TGTGCCAGCAGTGAAGTTCGGGGGGTGGCTTTCTTT
CASSEVRGVAFF
>.|TRBJ1-2|few|TRBV15
TGTGCCACCAGCAGAGTTGGAGAGGCGAGGAAAAACTATGGCTACACCTTC
CATSRVGEARKNYGYTF
>.|TRBJ1-5|.|TRBV19
TGTGCCAGTAGTATGGCCCTGGGCAGCAAGATATATAGCAATCAGCCCCAGCATTTT
CASSMALGSKIYSNQPQHF
>TRBD2|TRBJ2-3|.|TRBV6-5
TGTGCCAGCAACAGGCGGGGGGCCGGGGATACGCAGTATTTT
CASNRRGAGDTQYF
>.|TRBJ2-2|.|TRBV7-9
TGTGCCAGCAGCTCTCCGGGCAGGGCTTTCACCGGGGAGCTGTTTTTT
CASSSPGRAFTGELFF
>.|TRBJ2-7|.|TRBV13
TGTGCCAGCAGCTTAGGCCTAACCCACGAGCAGTACTTC
CASSLGLTHEQYF
>.|TRBJ1-2|.|TRBV25-1
TGTGCCAGCAGTCCCGAAGGGAATAGGGGCTATGGCTACACCTTC
CASSPEGNRGYGYTF
>.|TRBJ1-2|.|TRBV24-1
TGTGCCACCAGTGCGACAGCTAACTATGGCTACACCTTC
CATSATANYGYTF
>.|TRBJ1-1|.|TRBV4-1
TGCGCCAGCAGCCAAACTTTAACAGCCACTGAAGCTTTCTTT
CASSQTLTATEAFF
>.|TRBJ2-4|.|TRBV18
TGTGCCAGCTCACCCGCGACAGGGGAGGGGAACATTCAGTACTTC
CASSPATGEGNIQYF
>.|TRBJ2-3|medium-sized|TRBV2
TGTGCCAGCAGGGACTTTAACGGTTCTAGCACAGATACGCAGTATTTT
CASRDFNGSSTDTQYF
>TRBD1|TRBJ1-2|.|TRBV25-1
TGTGCCAGCAGTGTATCCGGGACAGGGGTTGGCTACACCTTC
CASSVSGTGVGYTF
>TRBD1|TRBJ1-5|.|TRBV5-5
TGTGCCAGCAGCGCAGGGGGCGGCGGTCAGCCCCAGCATTTT
CASSAGGGGQPQHF
>.|TRBJ2-7|.|TRBV5-6
TGTGCCAGCAGCTTGGGGACAGAAGGGCACGAGCAGTACTTC
CASSLGTEGHEQYF
>.|TRBJ1-2|once|TRBV5-1
TGCGCCAGCAGCGTAGGGCGAGGTGGGGCAGGAGGCTACACCTTC
CASSVGRGGAGGYTF
>TRBD1|TRBJ1-4|.|TRBV19
TGTGCCAGTAGTATGCATTTCGGCAGGGGGGCGACAACTAATGAAAAACTGTTTTTT
CASSMHFGRGATTNEKLFF
>TRBD1|TRBJ1-4|.|TRBV5-1
TGCGCCAGCAGCCCGGATACAGGGGACGATGAAAAACTGTTTTTT
CASSPDTGDDEKLFF
>.|TRBJ2-2|.|TRBV18
TGTGCCAGCTCACCTCCGAGGGGGTTTAACGGCGGGGAGCTGTTTTTT
CASSPPRGFNGGELFF
>.|TRBJ1-6|many|TRBV7-9
TGTGCCAGCAGCTTGACGACCGGGGATTCACCCCTCCACTTT
CASSLTTGDSPLHF
>TRBD1|TRBJ1-1|.|TRBV9
TGTGCCAGCAGCACCAGACAGGGCGGGAACACTGAAGCTTTCTTT
CASSTRQGGNTEAFF
>TRBD1|TRBJ2-5|.|TRBV29-1
TGCAGCGTCTCACAGGGGGCCGTGGAGACCCAGTACTTC
CSVSQGAVETQYF
>.|TRBJ1-1|.|TRBV2
TGTGCCAGCAGTGACAGGGCGAACACTGAAGCTTTCTTT
CASSDRANTEAFF